Following are 18 T cell receptor beta chains from one sample sequenced in a study of technical replicates of blood from several donors. Here immunoSEQ multiplex PCR was the method, and the copy in TCRdb shows in-frame clones only, minus some. The sample lists roughly 13,000 clones, around 82% occurring once. Sequenced: PBMCs. The receptors stem from a human donor in good health.

V usage is TRBV7-8 and J usage is TRBJ1-1, with D possibly matching TRBD1 (6 bases). This CDR3 has 14 amino acids. Germline loops: CDR1 SGHVS, CDR2 FQNEAQ. Trimming pared 3 bases from V and 3 bases from J, leaving 11 bases between. The CDR3: CASSFKGGDTEAFF. The CDR3 DNA sequence: TGTGCCAGCAGCTTTAAAGGGGGGGACACTGAAGCTTTCTTT.

The chain has TRBV25-1 and TRBJ2-1; D is possibly TRBD2 (7 bases). The germline V gene encodes CDR1 MGHDK and CDR2 SYGVNS. V lost 5 bases, J lost 8 bases, and 25 bases lay in between. The CDR3 is made up of 17 amino acids. The CDR3 coding sequence is TGTGCCAGCAGTACGGCTGGGGTTGGGGGGGCGCACCATGAGCAGTTCTTC. It specifies CASSTAGVGGAHHEQFF.

About this clone: Germline is not matched at one junction end, which may reflect a read error. The rearrangement joins TRBV10-3 to TRBJ2-3; a possible D gene is TRBD1 (5 bases). There are 16 residues in the CDR3. The germline gives CDR1 ENHRY, CDR2 SYGVKD. CDR3 DNA sequence: TGTGCCATCAGTGATTTGGCGGCCACGGACACAAATACGCAGTATTTT. Protein: CAISDLAATDTNTQYF.

The V gene is TRBV5-4, the J gene TRBJ2-1, with D possibly being TRBD2 (6 bases). The CDR3 is 14 residues long. Germline values: CDR1 SGHNT, CDR2 YYREEE (reference sequence). V was trimmed by 8 bases and J by 8 bases, leaving 20 bases between them. The DNA for the CDR3 is TGTGCCAGTACCGAGGGGCTAGCGAACGATGAGCAGTTCTTC. It codes for CASTEGLANDEQFF.

This clone was observed once. The chain recombines TRBV10-2 with TRBJ2-7; D unclear. Deletions cut 5 bases from V and 0 bases from J, with 11 bases between. The CDR3 spans 14 residues. Germline V gene sequence: CDR1 WSHSY, CDR2 SAAADI. Written as DNA, the CDR3 is TGCGCCAGCAGTCTGCTGGGCCCCTCCTACGAGCAGTACTTC. Protein product: CASSLLGPSYEQYF.

The CDR3 spells CASSYRARGSEQYF. CDR3 coding DNA: TGTGCCAGCAGCTATCGGGCCAGGGGGAGCGAGCAGTACTTC. The chain has TRBV11-2 and TRBJ2-7; 7 bases match TRBD1. V shed 4 bases, J shed 6 bases, and the junction held 9 bases outside the gene matches. Germline CDR1 and CDR2: SGHAT and FQNNGV. The CDR3 loop spans 14 amino acids.

This clone was recorded a few times. The chain has TRBV28 and TRBJ2-7; 7 bases match TRBD1. The CDR3 contains 16 residues. CDR1 and CDR2 (germline): MDHEN, SYDVKM. Losses at the gene ends were 3 bases for V and 0 bases for J; bases not matched to a gene: 8. This CDR3 reads CASSFSLGQDSYEQYF. In DNA, the CDR3 is TGTGCCAGCAGTTTTTCCTTAGGACAGGACTCCTACGAGCAGTACTTC. Together with reference TRBV28 and TRBJ2-7, the CDR3 gives the full variable domain: DVKVTQSSRYLVKRTGEKVFLECVQDMDHENMFWYRQDPGLGLRLIYFSYDVKMKEKGDIPEGYSVSREKKERFSLILESASTNQTSMYLCASSFSLGQDSYEQYFGPGTRLTVT.

This clone came up a few times. The chain joins TRBV12-2 to TRBJ1-2; the D segment call TRBD1 is taken from the table without a DNA check. TRBV12-2 is listed as a pseudogene. The CDR3 is made up of 13 amino acids. This CDR3 reads CASRWTGPYGYTF. CDR3 in DNA: TGTGCAAGTCGCTGGACAGGGCCCTATGGCTACACCTTC.

The chain combines TRBV18 with TRBJ2-3, with 9 bases identical to TRBD2. Trimming at V came to 2 bases and at J to 4 bases, leaving 7 bases not matched to a gene. The CDR3 is 16 amino acids. Germline-derived CDR1 and CDR2 are KGHSH and LQKENI. CDR3 DNA sequence: TGTGCCAGCTCACCAAGCCTGGCGGGAGGGCCAGATACGCAGTATTTT. It specifies CASSPSLAGGPDTQYF. The complete variable domain, with remaining parts taken from reference TRBV18 and TRBJ2-3, reads NAGVMQNPRHLVRRRGQEARLRCSPMKGHSHVYWYRQLPEEGLKFMVYLQKENIIDESGMPKERFSAEFPKEGPSILRIQQVVRGDSAAYFCASSPSLAGGPDTQYFGPGTRLTVL.

The chain has TRBV5-5 and TRBJ1-4; a possible D gene is TRBD1 (6 bases). V lost 0 bases, J lost 8 bases, and 8 bases lay in between. This CDR3 comprises 13 residues. Germline CDR1 SGHKS, CDR2 YYEKEE (reference sequence). The CDR3 sequence: CASSLGDREKLFF. CDR3 DNA sequence: TGTGCCAGCAGCTTGGGTGACAGGGAAAAACTGTTTTTT. Looking up the rest from reference TRBV5-5 and TRBJ1-4 gives the full variable domain: DAGVTQSPTHLIKTRGQQVTLRCSPISGHKSVSWYQQVLGQGPQFIFQYYEKEERGRGNFPDRFSARQFPNYSSELNVNALLLGDSALYLCASSLGDREKLFFGSGTQLSVL.

The chain uses TRBV11-3 and TRBJ1-2; 10 positions match TRBD1. The V gene's germline CDR1 is SGHNT and CDR2 YENEEA. Losses at the gene ends were 3 bases for V and 14 bases for J; bases not matched to a gene: 6. The CDR3 contains 12 residues. In DNA form, the CDR3 reads TGTGCCAGCAGCTTGTCCGGGACAGGGGTTACCTTC. It yields the protein CASSLSGTGVTF.

This sequence joins TRBV9 and TRBJ2-1, with 10 bases fitting TRBD1. CDR1 and CDR2 from the germline V gene are SGDLS and YYNGEE. The CDR3 consists of 15 residues. Trimming removed 0 bases from V and 8 bases from J; junction bases left unmatched: 5. In nucleotides, the CDR3 is TGTGCCAGCAGCGTAGTCGGGACAGGGGTCGATGAGCAGTTCTTC. Residues: CASSVVGTGVDEQFF.

This clone appeared once. The rearrangement joins TRBV7-9 to TRBJ1-5; D remains unclear. The CDR3 sequence is 13 residues long. Deletions cut 5 bases from V and 4 bases from J, with 9 bases between. CDR1 and CDR2 from the germline V gene are SEHNR and FQNEAQ (reference sequence). CDR3 nucleotides: TGTGCCAGCAGCCAAGCGGGGAATCAGCCCCAGCATTTT. This translates into CASSQAGNQPQHF.

This clone has a single count. The gene calls are TRBV27 and TRBJ2-6; D is uncertain. The CDR3 runs 13 residues. The V end was cut by 7 bases, the J end by 4 bases, with 8 bases between. Germline-derived CDR1 and CDR2 are MNHEY and SMNVEV (reference sequence). The CDR3 coding sequence is TGTGCCAGCACCGAGAGAGGGGCCAACGTCCTGACTTTC. As protein: CASTERGANVLTF.

The rearrangement joins TRBV27 to TRBJ2-6, with D perhaps TRBD1 (5 bases). The V end lost 6 bases, the J end lost 0 bases, and 12 bases lay between the germline ends. Germline assignment: CDR1 MNHEY and CDR2 SMNVEV (reference sequence). The CDR3 length is 16 residues. CDR3 in amino acids: CASSYTGFSGANVLTF. In nucleotides, the CDR3 is TGTGCCAGCAGCTATACAGGATTCTCTGGGGCCAACGTCCTGACTTTC. Full variable domain (rest looked up from reference TRBV27 and TRBJ2-6): EAQVTQNPRYLITVTGKKLTVTCSQNMNHEYMSWYRQDPGLGLRQIYYSMNVEVTDKGDVPEGYKVSRKEKRNFPLILESPSPNQTSLYFCASSYTGFSGANVLTFGAGSRLTVL.

Written as DNA, the CDR3 is TGTGCCAGCAGCTTAGAAGGAGACTGGACTCCTGAGCAGTTCTTC. Its protein is CASSLEGDWTPEQFF. The J gene is TRBJ2-1, the V gene TRBV11-2, with a weak D call TRBD2 (5 bases). This CDR3 is 15 amino acids long. Germline CDR1 and CDR2: SGHAT and FQNNGV. With 0 bases removed from V and 9 bases from J, the gap between germline ends came to 15 bases. Based on the CDR3 plus reference TRBV11-2 and TRBJ2-1, the full variable domain is EAGVAQSPRYKIIEKRQSVAFWCNPISGHATLYWYQQILGQGPKLLIQFQNNGVVDDSQLPKDRFSAERLKGVDSTLKIQPAKLEDSAVYLCASSLEGDWTPEQFFGPGTRLTVL.

The CDR3 region is CASSAQQLEQYF. The DNA of the CDR3 is TGTGCCAGCTCGGCCCAACAGCTCGAGCAGTACTTC. The chain couples TRBV11-2 to TRBJ2-7, with D unresolved. Trimming removed 8 bases at V and 6 bases at J, with 14 bases between. This CDR3 has 12 amino acids. Germline CDR1 is SGHAT and CDR2 is FQNNGV. The whole variable domain, remainder taken from reference TRBV11-2 and TRBJ2-7, is EAGVAQSPRYKIIEKRQSVAFWCNPISGHATLYWYQQILGQGPKLLIQFQNNGVVDDSQLPKDRFSAERLKGVDSTLKIQPAKLEDSAVYLCASSAQQLEQYFGPGTRLTVT.

This rearrangement joins TRBV9 to TRBJ1-1; TRBD1 agrees at 7 bases. The V segment lost 0 bases and the J segment 6 bases; nucleotides outside the gene matches: 14. This CDR3 is built from 17 residues. The germline V gene encodes CDR1 SGDLS and CDR2 YYNGEE. Written as DNA, the CDR3 is TGTGCCAGCAGCGTAGGGATGGCTTTGACAGGGCCCCCTGAAGCTTTCTTT. Its translation: CASSVGMALTGPPEAFF. Complete variable domain (other parts from reference TRBV9 and TRBJ1-1): DSGVTQTPKHLITATGQRVTLRCSPRSGDLSVYWYQQSLDQGLQFLIQYYNGEERAKGNILERFSAQQFPDLHSELNLSSLELGDSALYFCASSVGMALTGPPEAFFGQGTRLTVV.